Listed below are T cell receptor beta chains from one sample, sequenced in a study of cytomegalovirus exposure and HLA in healthy donors. Sequencing used immunoSEQ multiplex PCR; TCRdb keeps in-frame clones, though not all of them. Of 87,000 or so clones listed, over 70% were seen once; the top ten hold 4.5% to 6%. The sequenced sample was PBMCs. These TCRs come from a woman aged 40 to 50 in good health and CMV-seronegative. CDR3s include the opening cysteine and the closing phenylalanine or tryptophan. The D gene is left open where the match is weak.

TRBV19	TRBJ2-3	TRBD2	TGTGCCAGTAGTATAGACCCCGGGGGGGCCACAGATACGCAGTATTTT	CASSIDPGGATDTQYF
TRBV29-1	TRBJ1-1	NA	TGCAGCGTTGAAGAGGTAGGGCGGGAGGAAGCTTTCTTT	CSVEEVGREEAFF
TRBV7-2	TRBJ1-5	NA	TGTGCCAGCAGCTTATCACGGAATCAGCCCCAGCATTTT	CASSLSRNQPQHF
TRBV6-5	TRBJ1-1	NA	TGTGCCAGCAGGGGGGGGCAAGGAAGGACTGAAGCTTTCTTT	CASRGGQGRTEAFF
TRBV30	TRBJ2-1	TRBD2	TGTGCCTGGAGTGTACTGGGCGGGGGGCCCGGGGTGCAGTTCTTC	CAWSVLGGGPGVQFF
TRBV5-1	TRBJ2-7	TRBD1	TGCGCCAGCAGCTTGGGGGGACAGACTTACGAGCAGTACTTC	CASSLGGQTYEQYF
TRBV19	TRBJ1-2	NA	TGTGCCAGTAGTATAGAGGGAGGTGGCTACACCTTC	CASSIEGGGYTF
TRBV2	TRBJ2-5	TRBD2	TGTGCCAGCAGTTCTGATGCTAGCGGGGGACAAGAGACCCAGTACTTC	CASSSDASGGQETQYF
TRBV2	TRBJ1-5	NA	TGTGCCAGCAGTGAAGCGAATGTAATTGGCAGTTTAAATCAGCCCCAGCATTTT	CASSEANVIGSLNQPQHF
TRBV29-1	TRBJ2-3	NA	TGCAGCGTTGAAGGTGGGGCTAGCCGGGAGACAGATACGCAGTATTTT	CSVEGGASRETDTQYF
TRBV7-2	TRBJ1-5	NA	TGTGCCAGCAGCTTATACAGCTATAGCAATCAGCCCCAGCATTTT	CASSLYSYSNQPQHF